This T cell receptor beta chain was identified in a study of metastatic and nonmetastatic thyroid tumors. Background on the study: Repertoire comparison spanned blood and tumor or nodule tissue of malignant and benign thyroid patients.

Per the study methods: Construction of a distant-metastasis classifier for papillary thyroid cancer relied on CDR3 differences across clinicopathological groups. MiXCR was used by TCRdb to re-call the PCR reads. The V and J calls reflect TCRdb's pipeline rather than the authors' work. This table has fewer than 25,000 clones, less than 20% appearing once. The CDR3 is made up of 11 amino acids. The germline V gene encodes CDR1 KGHDR and CDR2 SFDVKD. Between the trimmed V and J ends, which lost 5 bases and 7 bases, there was a span of 5 bases. Each patient went into thyroid surgery without having received any treatment. In its sample, this clone ranks as medium-sized. Additional DNA sequences in this sample encode the identical CDR3.

The chain has TRBV24-1 and TRBJ2-1; TRBD2 might be the D (5 bases). The TCR was taken from a male donor with papillary thyroid cancer or a benign thyroid nodule (not recorded which). Some clones in this sample may be carry-over from other donors' samples. Input material: adjacent normal tissue. CDR3 in DNA: TGTGCCACCAGTGCGGGAAATGAGCAGTTCTTC. Its protein product is CATSAGNEQFF.